The subject of this entry is one T cell receptor beta chain. No antigen is known for it. There are no base qualities to consult, and no much larger clone falls within one base. Using the deep immunoSEQ assay, TCR CDR3 regions were amplified from genomic DNA by multiplex PCR. For each cell subset, the extracted genomic DNA was distributed evenly across all wells of several immunoSEQ 96-well plates, and each plate served as one replicate. For sorted subsets, around 200 ng genomic DNA, equal to 30,000 to 35,000 T cell genomes, was loaded into each replicate PCR. The purified libraries were quantified using a Qubit 3.0 fluorometer, sized with a Bioanalyzer 2100, and then quantified again using the KAPA Library Quantification kit. Every immunoSEQ 96-well plate was sequenced on a separate single-read 150-cycle Illumina NextSeq 550 flow cell. In the paper's pipeline: The immunoSEQ output contained only junctional sequences without quality scores, so filtering could not match that applied to full-length reads. Sequences were annotated with PyIR, a Python wrapper for IgBLAST v1.9, using IMGT germline references to assign V/J genes and CDR3. Reads with weak V/J assignments (E-value above 1e-6), missing CDR3, stop codons, out-of-frame junctions, or ambiguous translated residues were removed. V3J clonotypes were defined as sequences sharing an identical inferred V gene, J gene, and CDR3 amino acid sequence. Percentage overlap between repertoires was computed as shared unique clonotypes divided by the size of the smaller repertoire. Richness of each repertoire was evaluated using RTK rarefaction, the Chao1 estimator, and Recon v2.1 estimates of unobserved clonotypes. For all TCRbeta clonotypes obtained by the gDNA method from a handful of donors, generation probabilities were computed with OLGA. TCRdb retrieved this table from immuneACCESS and kept in-frame rearrangements only. Not all clones are present; in checked studies, unresolved V genes account for under half, and no reason is known for the remainder. V, J and clone size were drawn from that table, and D and trimming were deduced from the DNA. The sample table lists around 2.1 million clones, approximately 94% of them with a count of one. Around 1.7% of the sample lies in the top ten.

This sample was included in a study of shared clonotypes between healthy human individuals (TCRdb year 2020). Regarding the complete study: The cohort included three men and a couple of women between 18 and 49 years of age. For each donor, three plates each were used for CD4 naive and CD4 memory, two plates were used for CD8 naive, and one plate was used for CD8 memory. To estimate repertoire size and how much clonotypes are shared between individuals, the study performed deep sequencing of blood TCR repertoires from roughly five healthy adults. Libraries were prepared and TCR repertoires were sequenced by different laboratories using diverse techniques, in order to increase sequencing depth and limit assay-specific biases. Leukapheresis yielded between about 0.9 and 8.9 billion PBMCs per donor.

For the CD8 naive samples, CD45RO-negative cells were positively selected for CCR7, yielding a CD45RA+CCR7+ population from which TemRA cells were excluded. Healthy HIV-negative adults with no recently reported acute infections or vaccinations were included as donors. Every donor was a Caucasian adult residing in Nashville, Tennessee, USA. After blood collection by leukapheresis, PBMCs were isolated using Ficoll-Histopaque density gradient centrifugation and then cryopreserved in the vapor phase of liquid nitrogen. Analytical flow cytometry was used to check the purity and quantity of every magnetically sorted T cell population. From each sorted fraction, genomic DNA was isolated and quantified by UV absorbance on a Nanodrop 2000c. Findings and caveats that apply to the study as a whole: Estimated clonotype richness was generally larger for naive than for memory subsets. Because the study included a small number of donors, the genetic and exposure-history diversity represented was limited. Incomplete sequencing was indicated by rarefaction of sorted-subset datasets, despite the large sequencing depth. Sampling was restricted to blood, and TCR repertoires in tissue are likely to differ from TCR repertoires in blood. Clonotypes shared by all four sorted-subset donors showed higher generation probabilities than non-shared clonotypes. Across a few donors, roughly 5.1% of naive CD4, 3.5% of naive CD8, approximately 2.5% of memory CD4, and about 0.4% of memory CD8 clonotypes were shared. Pairwise subsampling led to the expectation that sequencing depth would affect the degree of clonotype sharing among donors.

According to the germline V gene, CDR1 reads KGHSH and CDR2 reads LQKENI. The CDR3 numbers 17 residues from cysteine through phenylalanine. The CDR3 DNA has 51 bases and is translated from base 1. V is pared back by 2 bases and J by 0 bases, with 16 bases lying between the germline termini. This clonotype was obtained from a man younger than 30 in good health. Some clones in this sample may be carry-over from other donors' samples. Sample: naive CD8+ T cells from PBMCs. The meaning of the sample's cell subset or site label: CD45RA+CCR7+. Rearrangement joined TRBV18 to TRBJ1-1, with the D gene not confidently named. The nucleotides read TGTGCCAGCTCACCAGACGATGTAGGGCAGCTGAACACTGAAGCTTTCTTT. It specifies CASSPDDVGQLNTEAFF. Outside the CDR3, residues come from the reference TRBV18 and TRBJ1-1 proteins, so the full variable domain is: NAGVMQNPRHLVRRRGQEARLRCSPMKGHSHVYWYRQLPEEGLKFMVYLQKENIIDESGMPKERFSAEFPKEGPSILRIQQVVRGDSAAYFCASSPDDVGQLNTEAFFGQGTRLTVV.